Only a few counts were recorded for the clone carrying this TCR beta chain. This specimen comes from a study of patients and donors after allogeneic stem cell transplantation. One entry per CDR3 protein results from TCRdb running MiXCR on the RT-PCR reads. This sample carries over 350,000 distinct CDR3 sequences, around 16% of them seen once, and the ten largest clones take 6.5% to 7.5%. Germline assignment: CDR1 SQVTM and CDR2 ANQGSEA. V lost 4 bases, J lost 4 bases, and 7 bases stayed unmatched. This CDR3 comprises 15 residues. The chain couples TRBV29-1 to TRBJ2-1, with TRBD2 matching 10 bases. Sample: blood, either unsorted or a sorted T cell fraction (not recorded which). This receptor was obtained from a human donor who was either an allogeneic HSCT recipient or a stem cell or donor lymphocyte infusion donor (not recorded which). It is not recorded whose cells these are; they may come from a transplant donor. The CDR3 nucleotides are TGCAGCGTTGTAGACCCTAGCGGGAGTTACAATGAGCAGTTCTTC. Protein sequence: CSVVDPSGSYNEQFF.